The sequence of this T cell receptor (beta chain) was determined in a study of T cell repertoires in cytomegalovirus infection. The study's findings and limits: Within the response measured ex vivo, HLA-C-restricted CMV-specific TCR beta clonotypes were dominant.

Concerning this clonotype itself: Its antigen is not known.

This CDR3 region has 16 residues. Per the germline V gene, CDR1 is MDHEN and CDR2 is SYDVKM. The junction had 11 bases not matched to a gene; V was cut back by 6 bases and J by 4 bases. Using its own MiXCR run on the reads, TCRdb lists one record per CDR3 protein. The data show more than 65,000 distinct CDR3 sequences, approximately 43% seen once. The sample was CD8+ T cells from cultured PBMCs, taken from culture after CMV antigen stimulation. This clonotype was obtained from a human donor in good health (CMV status not recorded). Some clones in this sample may be carry-over from other donors' samples. J is TRBJ2-5 and V is TRBV28, with 10 bases matching TRBD2. The CDR3 nucleotides read TGTGCCAGCAGCCTAGCTGCTAGCGGGAGAGCAGAGACCCAGTACTTC. This translates into CASSLAASGRAETQYF. Together with reference TRBV28 and TRBJ2-5, the CDR3 gives the full variable domain: DVKVTQSSRYLVKRTGEKVFLECVQDMDHENMFWYRQDPGLGLRLIYFSYDVKMKEKGDIPEGYSVSREKKERFSLILESASTNQTSMYLCASSLAASGRAETQYFGPGTRLLVL.